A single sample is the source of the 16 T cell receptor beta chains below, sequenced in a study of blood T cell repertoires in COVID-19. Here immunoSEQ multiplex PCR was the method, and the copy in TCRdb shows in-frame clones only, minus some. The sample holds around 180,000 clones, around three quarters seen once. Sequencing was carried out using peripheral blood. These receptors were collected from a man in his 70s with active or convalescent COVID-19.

CDR3 residues: CASSKVGDRDRGCEKLFF. The CDR3 DNA reads TGTGCCAGCAGCAAAGTAGGGGATCGGGACAGGGGATGCGAAAAACTGTTTTTT. The chain employs TRBV21-1 and TRBJ1-4; the table gives TRBD1 as D, unverified against the DNA. TRBV21-1 is given as a pseudogene. The CDR3 length is 18 residues.

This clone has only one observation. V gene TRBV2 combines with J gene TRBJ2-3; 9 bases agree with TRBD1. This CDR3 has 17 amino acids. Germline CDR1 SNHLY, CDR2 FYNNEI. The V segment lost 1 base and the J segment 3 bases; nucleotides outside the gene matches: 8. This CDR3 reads CASSEGSRDRETDTQYF. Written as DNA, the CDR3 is TGTGCCAGCAGTGAAGGATCCCGGGACAGGGAAACAGATACGCAGTATTTT. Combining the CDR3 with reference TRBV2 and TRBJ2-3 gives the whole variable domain EPEVTQTPSHQVTQMGQEVILRCVPISNHLYFYWYRQILGQKVEFLVSFYNNEISEKSEIFDDQFSVERPDGSNFTLKIRSTKLEDSAMYFCASSEGSRDRETDTQYFGPGTRLTVL.

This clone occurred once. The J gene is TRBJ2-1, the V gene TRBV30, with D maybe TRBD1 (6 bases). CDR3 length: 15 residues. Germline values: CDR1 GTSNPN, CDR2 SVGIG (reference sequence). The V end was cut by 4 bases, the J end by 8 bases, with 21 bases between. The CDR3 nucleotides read TGTGCCTGGAATTCCCCCGGGACACAATACGATGAGCAGTTCTTC. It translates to CAWNSPGTQYDEQFF.

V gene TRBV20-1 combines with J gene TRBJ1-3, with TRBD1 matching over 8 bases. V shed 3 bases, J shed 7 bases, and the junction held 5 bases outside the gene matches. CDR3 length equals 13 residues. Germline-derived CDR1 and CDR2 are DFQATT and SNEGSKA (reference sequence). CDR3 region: CSASPQGANTIYF. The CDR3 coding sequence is TGCAGTGCTAGTCCCCAGGGGGCGAACACCATATATTTT.

The CDR3 sequence is CASSPDAGEQYF. The CDR3 DNA sequence: TGTGCCAGCAGCCCCGACGCGGGCGAGCAGTACTTC. This sequence joins TRBV12-3 or TRBV12-4 and TRBJ2-7; TRBD2 might be the D (5 bases). V lost 6 bases to trimming and J lost 6 bases, with 12 bases between them. The CDR3 sequence is 12 residues long.

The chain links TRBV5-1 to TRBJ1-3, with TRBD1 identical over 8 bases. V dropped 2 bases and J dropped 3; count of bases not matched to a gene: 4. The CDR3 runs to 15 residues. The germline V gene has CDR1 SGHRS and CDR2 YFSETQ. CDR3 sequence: CASSFLQGGGNTIYF. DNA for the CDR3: TGCGCCAGCAGCTTTCTACAGGGGGGTGGAAACACCATATATTTT.

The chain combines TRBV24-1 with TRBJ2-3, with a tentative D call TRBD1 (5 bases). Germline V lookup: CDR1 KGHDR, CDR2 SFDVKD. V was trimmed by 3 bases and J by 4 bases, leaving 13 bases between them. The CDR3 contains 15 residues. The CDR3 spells CATSDTSGPADTQYF. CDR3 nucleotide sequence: TGTGCCACCAGTGATACCTCAGGGCCAGCAGATACGCAGTATTTT.

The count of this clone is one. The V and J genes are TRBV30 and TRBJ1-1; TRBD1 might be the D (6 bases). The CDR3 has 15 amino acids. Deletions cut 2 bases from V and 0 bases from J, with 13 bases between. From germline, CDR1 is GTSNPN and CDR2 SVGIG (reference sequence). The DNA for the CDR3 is TGTGCCTGGAGTCGAAGGGGGATCATGAACACTGAAGCTTTCTTT. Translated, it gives CAWSRRGIMNTEAFF.

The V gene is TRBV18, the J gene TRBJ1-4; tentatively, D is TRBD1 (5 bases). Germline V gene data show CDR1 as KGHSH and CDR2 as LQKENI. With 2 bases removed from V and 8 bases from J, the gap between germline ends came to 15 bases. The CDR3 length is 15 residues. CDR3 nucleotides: TGTGCCAGCTCACCATCGGACGGAGGGGAGGAAAAACTGTTTTTT. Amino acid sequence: CASSPSDGGEEKLFF.

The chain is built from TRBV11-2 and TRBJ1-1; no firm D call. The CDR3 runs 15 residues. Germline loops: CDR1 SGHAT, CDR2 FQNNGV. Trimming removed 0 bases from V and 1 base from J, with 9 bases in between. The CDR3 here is CASSLDPGENTEAFF. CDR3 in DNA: TGTGCCAGCAGCTTAGATCCGGGAGAGAACACTGAAGCTTTCTTT.

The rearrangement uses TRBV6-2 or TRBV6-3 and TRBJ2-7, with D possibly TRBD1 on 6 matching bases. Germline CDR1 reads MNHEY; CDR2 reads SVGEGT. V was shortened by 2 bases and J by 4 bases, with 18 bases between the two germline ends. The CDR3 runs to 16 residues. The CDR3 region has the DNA TGTGCCAGCAGTTACAAGAGATCAGGGGAATTGTACGAGCAGTACTTC. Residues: CASSYKRSGELYEQYF.

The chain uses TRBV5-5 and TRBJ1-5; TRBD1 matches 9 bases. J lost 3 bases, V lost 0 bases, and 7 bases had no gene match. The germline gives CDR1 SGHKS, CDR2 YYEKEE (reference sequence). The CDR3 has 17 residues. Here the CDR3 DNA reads TGTGCCAGCAGCTTGGGGTGGGACAGGGCCCCCAATCAGCCCCAGCATTTT. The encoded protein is CASSLGWDRAPNQPQHF.

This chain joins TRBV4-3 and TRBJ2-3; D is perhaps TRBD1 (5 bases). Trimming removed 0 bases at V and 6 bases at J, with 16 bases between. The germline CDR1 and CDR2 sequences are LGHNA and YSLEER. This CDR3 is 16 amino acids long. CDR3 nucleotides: TGCGCCAGCAGCCAAGAAGCTCGACAAGGGGTGGATACGCAGTATTTT. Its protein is CASSQEARQGVDTQYF.

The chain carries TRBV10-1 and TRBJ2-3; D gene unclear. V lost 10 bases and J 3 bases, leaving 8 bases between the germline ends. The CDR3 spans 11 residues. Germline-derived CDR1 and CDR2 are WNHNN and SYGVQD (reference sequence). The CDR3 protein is CATSTTDTQYF. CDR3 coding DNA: TGCGCCACCTCAACTACAGATACGCAGTATTTT.

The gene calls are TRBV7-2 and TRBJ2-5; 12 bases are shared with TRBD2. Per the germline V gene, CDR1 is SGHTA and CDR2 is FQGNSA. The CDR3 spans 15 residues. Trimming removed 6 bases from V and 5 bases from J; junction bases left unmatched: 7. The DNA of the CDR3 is TGTGCCAGCAGAAAGGCTAGCGGGGGGGCGGAGACCCAGTACTTC. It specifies CASRKASGGAETQYF.

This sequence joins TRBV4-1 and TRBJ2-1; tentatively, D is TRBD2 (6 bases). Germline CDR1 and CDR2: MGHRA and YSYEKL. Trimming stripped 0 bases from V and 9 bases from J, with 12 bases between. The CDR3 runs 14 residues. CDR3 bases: TGCGCCAGCAGCCAAGATCCCGGAGGGTCTGAGCAGTTCTTC. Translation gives CASSQDPGGSEQFF.